These 5 T cell receptor beta chains came from one sample sequenced in a study of molecular identifiers for immune sequencing clone quantification. Each CDR3 protein gets one entry after TCRdb re-called the PCR reads with MiXCR. Here the sample spans over 600,000 distinct CDR3 sequences, just under 20% being singletons. Specimen: naive CD8+ T cells from blood, with Jurkat cell RNA spiked in. Subset indicated: FACS-sorted CD8+CD4-CCR7+CD45RA+ naive T cells. Receptors were obtained from a human donor in good health. Some libraries in this study had Jurkat cell RNA spiked in.

The chain employs TRBV13 and TRBJ2-3; D not resolved. V shed 8 bases and J shed 6 bases, with 12 bases lying between them. Germline CDR1 reads PRHDT; CDR2 reads FYEKMQ (reference sequence). The length of the CDR3 is 12 residues. Here the CDR3 DNA reads TGTGCCAGCCACTATTCGGCCGATACGCAGTATTTT. Its protein is CASHYSADTQYF.

This clonotype turned up a few times. This sequence joins TRBV2 and TRBJ2-7, with 13 bases matching TRBD2. CDR1 SNHLY and CDR2 FYNNEI come from the germline V gene. Losses at the gene ends were 8 bases for V and 4 bases for J; bases not matched to a gene: 5. The CDR3 totals 14 residues. The CDR3 loop reads CASLTSGGAYEQYF. Written as DNA, the CDR3 is TGTGCCAGCCTTACTAGCGGGGGGGCGTACGAGCAGTACTTC.

In the case of this clonotype: A far larger clone differs by one base, so this is likely a read error. The V call is TRBV14, the J call TRBJ2-1; D remains ambiguous. CDR1 is SGHDN, CDR2 FVKESK, per germline. This CDR3 is built from 11 residues. The V end was cut by 1 base, the J end by 6 bases, with 1 base between. The CDR3 reads CASSQVNEQFF. CDR3 nucleotides: TGTGCCAGCAGCCAAGTCAATGAGCAGTTCTTC.

This clonotype was detected only a few times. A much larger clonotype is one base distant, so this may be a read error. The V and J genes are TRBV5-1 and TRBJ2-3; the D call may be TRBD1 or TRBD2 (6 bases each). Germline lookup yields CDR1 SGHRS and CDR2 YFSETQ. The ends were cut back, 3 bases at V and 3 bases at J, with 14 bases in the middle. The CDR3 extends over 15 amino acids. CDR3 coding DNA: TGCGCCAGCAGCTGGGGGGCAGGGGAGACAGATACGCAGTATTTT. Amino acids: CASSWGAGETDTQYF.

This chain uses TRBV20-1 with TRBJ2-5; D possibly corresponds to TRBD2 (5 bases). This CDR3 spans 16 amino acids. The V end lost 3 bases, the J end lost 5 bases, and 22 bases lay between the germline ends. Germline CDR1 is DFQATT and CDR2 is SNEGSKA (reference sequence). CDR3 bases: TGCAGTGCTAGGGTCCCGGACTCTCCCTTTTTTGAGACCCAGTACTTC. This sequence encodes CSARVPDSPFFETQYF.